This T cell receptor beta chain comes out of a study of shared clonotypes between healthy human individuals. Study as a whole: The study used three CD4 naive, three CD4 memory, two CD8 naive and one CD8 memory plate per donor.

Details on this clone: The target antigen is unknown.

The protocol was immunoSEQ multiplex PCR, while the TCRdb copy is restricted to in-frame clones and leaves out a portion. The sample has 2 million to 3 million clones; over 85% are singletons. Study conclusions and caveats: Only a few donors were included, so the genetic and exposure-history diversity represented was limited. Clonotypes not shared had lower generation probabilities than those common to all four donors. The study found about 5% of naive CD4 clonotypes shared across a handful of donors.

The receptor was isolated from a young man in good health. Some clones in this sample may be carry-over from other donors' samples. Sequenced: naive CD4+ T cells from PBMCs. Subset reported: CD45RA+ positively selected.

CDR3 loop: CASSSSQGTISDTQYF. CDR3 nucleotide sequence: TGTGCCAGTAGTTCGTCCCAGGGAACCATCTCAGATACGCAGTATTTT. V is TRBV19 and J is TRBJ2-3; a weak D match, TRBD1 (5 bases). V shed 5 bases and J shed 4 bases, with 19 bases lying between them. The CDR3 contains 16 residues. CDR1 is LNHDA, CDR2 SQIVND, per germline (reference sequence).